The 4 T cell receptor beta chains reported below all come from one sample, sequenced in a study of tumor and adjacent non-tumor tissue in lung cancer. Three rounds of nested PCR, following a modified ARM-PCR protocol, produced the TCRbeta library. TCRdb reanalysed the multiplex PCR reads using MiXCR and keeps one entry per CDR3 protein. This sample has approximately 120,000 distinct CDR3 sequences, with over 55% found just once. This sample's RNA came from whole unsorted tissue. The normal lung tissue was taken more than 3 cm from the tumor edge. The specimen sequenced was distant non-tumor lung tissue. The receptors were sampled from a man in his 60s with non-small cell lung cancer.

A remark on this clonotype: Germline is not matched at one junction end, which may reflect a read error. V is TRBV5-1 and J is TRBJ1-6; maybe TRBD1 (5 bases). Germline values: CDR1 SGHRS, CDR2 YFSETQ. This CDR3 region has 15 residues. The CDR3 region is CPSMTGLGWNSHLHF. CDR3 sequence (DNA): TGCCCCAGCATGACGGGACTAGGATGGAATTCACACCTCCACTTT.

A remark on this clonotype: A much larger clone is a single base away; this may be a read error. The chain links TRBV7-8 to TRBJ2-5; D not certain. The CDR3 sequence is 15 residues long. The germline CDR1 and CDR2 sequences are SGHVS and FQNEAQ. Deletions cut 0 bases from V and 5 bases from J, with 13 bases between. CDR3 region: CASSLAPSNLETQYF. The CDR3 nucleotides are TGTGCCAGCAGCTTAGCCCCATCCAATCTTGAGACCCAGTACTTC.

As for this clonotype: Its ends do not fully match the called genes, so a read error is possible. J is TRBJ1-5 and V is TRBV12-3 or TRBV12-4; D unresolved. CDR3 length: 14 residues. The CDR3 coding sequence is TGTGTCAGCAGTTTTTTAGGAAGCAATCAGCCCCAGCATTTT. It encodes CVSSFLGSNQPQHF.

Turning to this clonotype: The junction shows a germline mismatch at one end, possibly a read error. This rearrangement joins TRBV11-2 to TRBJ2-3; possible D gene TRBD1, 6 bases. This CDR3 is 14 amino acids long. CDR1 SGHAT and CDR2 FQNNGV come from the germline V gene. The CDR3 here is CVSSKGQSSDTQYF. For the CDR3, the DNA is TGTGTCAGCAGCAAAGGACAGAGTTCCGATACGCAGTATTTT.